The following is a T cell receptor beta chain sequence with its context. The entry originates in a study of technical replicates of blood from a handful of donors. TCRdb's table, derived via immunoSEQ multiplex PCR, lists solely in-frame clones and lacks some. The sample has 78,000 or so clones; roughly 91% are singletons. The V segment lost 4 bases and the J segment 9 bases; nucleotides outside the gene matches: 10. CDR1 is MGHRA, CDR2 YSYEKL, per germline. The CDR3 length is 15 residues. Sequenced input: T cells isolated from PBMCs. The rearrangement uses TRBV4-1 and TRBJ2-1; the match to TRBD2 covers 9 bases. The origin of this receptor is a human donor in good health. Some clones in this sample may be carry-over from other donors' samples. The DNA for the CDR3 is TGCGCCAGCAGCCGGCTGGGACTAGCTAAAGGTGAGCAGTTCTTC. It yields the protein CASSRLGLAKGEQFF.